Each of the 2 T cell receptor beta chains below was sequenced from the same sample in a study of T cell responses to AZD1222 COVID-19 vaccine. Sequencing was performed with immunoSEQ multiplex PCR; in TCRdb, only in-frame clones are kept and a portion is missing. The sample lists about 120,000 clones; 85% to 95% were seen once. Sequenced material: peripheral blood, taken 28 days after the second AZD1222 dose. The receptors were sampled from an adult who received the AZD1222 COVID-19 vaccine.

V usage is TRBV9 and J usage is TRBJ2-1; the match to TRBD2 covers 7 bases. Germline values: CDR1 SGDLS, CDR2 YYNGEE. The J segment lost 7 bases and the V segment lost 3 bases, leaving 16 bases of the junction unmatched. The CDR3 is made up of 17 amino acids. The CDR3 reads CASSGGPGREPRNEQFF. The CDR3 region has the DNA TGTGCCAGCAGCGGGGGCCCGGGGAGGGAGCCTCGGAATGAGCAGTTCTTC.

Details on this clone: An end of the junction differs from the germline gene, which may be a read error. The chain couples TRBV5-6 to TRBJ2-7; weak D call: TRBD2 (7 bases). Germline values: CDR1 SGHDT, CDR2 YYEEEE. The CDR3 contains 15 residues. The CDR3: CARSLGGALTYEQYF. In nucleotides, the CDR3 is TGTGCCCGCAGCTTGGGGGGGGCCCTTACCTACGAGCAGTACTTC.